The 30 T cell receptor beta chains below were found in one sample sequenced in a study of blood T cell repertoires in COVID-19. The table came from immunoSEQ multiplex PCR; TCRdb's copy has only in-frame clones and leaves some out. Among approximately 270,000 clones listed, roughly 88% were seen once. The sequencing sample was made of peripheral blood. These TCRs come from a human donor with COVID-19, enrolled during active disease. The donor label of this sample is uncertain.

The chain links TRBV2 to TRBJ1-2, with D possibly being TRBD1 (5 bases). Trimming removed 3 bases from V and 7 bases from J, with 21 bases in between. The CDR3 runs 16 residues. CDR1 SNHLY and CDR2 FYNNEI come from the germline V gene. CDR3 sequence (DNA): TGTGCCAGCAGTGATCCTAGGGGATCAAGATTAGGTGGCTACACCTTC. Its protein is CASSDPRGSRLGGYTF.

The CDR3 loop is CASRPRQDTNYGYTF. The CDR3 DNA sequence: TGCGCCAGTAGACCGCGACAGGATACAAACTATGGCTACACCTTC. This sequence joins TRBV10-2 and TRBJ1-2, with D possibly matching TRBD1 (6 bases). This CDR3 has 15 residues. The V gene lost 9 bases and the J gene lost 2 bases, with 19 bases spanning the gap. Germline CDR1 is WSHSY and CDR2 is SAAADI.

The gene calls are TRBV5-1 and TRBJ1-5; 8 bases are shared with TRBD1. J was trimmed by 3 bases and V by 0 bases; bases with no gene match: 8. Per germline, CDR1 SGHRS and CDR2 YFSETQ. This CDR3 has 17 residues. DNA for the CDR3: TGCGCCAGCAGCTTGGACCCCTTGACAGGGGACAATCAGCCCCAGCATTTT. As protein: CASSLDPLTGDNQPQHF.

V is TRBV4-1 and J is TRBJ1-1, with a weak D call TRBD1 (6 bases). The CDR3 is 17 amino acids. Germline values: CDR1 MGHRA, CDR2 YSYEKL. Trimming pared 4 bases from V and 3 bases from J, leaving 21 bases between. The CDR3 nucleotides are TGCGCCAGCAGCCGAGACGGGGACACTCCCTTTTACACTGAAGCTTTCTTT. Translating gives CASSRDGDTPFYTEAFF.

The chain employs TRBV15 and TRBJ2-5; 7 positions match TRBD2. In germline, CDR1 is LNHNV, CDR2 YYDKDF (reference sequence). The CDR3 consists of 14 residues. V shed 1 base and J 3 bases; nucleotides not matched to a gene: 2. The CDR3: CATSRGLAEETQYF. The CDR3 nucleotides are TGTGCCACCAGCAGAGGGCTAGCGGAAGAGACCCAGTACTTC.

The rearrangement links TRBV7-2 to TRBJ2-6; no reliable D call. The germline gives CDR1 SGHTA, CDR2 FQGNSA. V was trimmed by 1 base and J by 2 bases, leaving 9 bases between them. The CDR3 sequence is 16 residues long. The CDR3 nucleotides are TGTGCCAGCAGCTTAGTCTGGCCAGCTGGGGCCAACGTCCTGACTTTC. The encoded protein is CASSLVWPAGANVLTF.

The V gene is TRBV2, the J gene TRBJ1-4, with D perhaps matching TRBD1 (6 bases). The CDR3 consists of 15 residues. V was clipped by 5 bases and J by 6 bases, with 16 bases between them. The germline V gene has CDR1 SNHLY and CDR2 FYNNEI. Here the CDR3 DNA reads TGTGCCAGCAGTCCCGACAGGCCCTACGATGAAAAACTGTTTTTT. This gives the protein CASSPDRPYDEKLFF.

The chain carries TRBV6-5 and TRBJ1-4; TRBD1 might be the D (6 bases). The CDR3 spans 15 residues. The germline gives CDR1 MNHEY, CDR2 SVGAGI. Trimming took 3 bases from V and 4 from J, leaving 12 bases between them. CDR3 residues: CASSYAGAVNEKLFF. CDR3 coding DNA: TGTGCCAGCAGTTATGCGGGGGCCGTTAATGAAAAACTGTTTTTT.

This chain uses TRBV11-2 with TRBJ2-7; maybe TRBD2 (5 bases). Between the trimmed V and J ends, which lost 8 bases and 4 bases, there was a span of 21 bases. This CDR3 has 15 residues. CDR1 and CDR2 from the germline V gene are SGHAT and FQNNGV. CDR3 coding DNA: TGTGCCAGCGGAAGAAGCGGAACCCTCTTGTACGAGCAGTACTTC. Translating it yields CASGRSGTLLYEQYF.

The genes are TRBV5-1 and TRBJ1-4; 8 bases agree with TRBD1. V shed 1 base, J shed 4 bases, and the junction held 9 bases outside the gene matches. Germline CDR1 is SGHRS and CDR2 is YFSETQ. This CDR3 has 17 residues. The chain's CDR3 is CASSLFAGGEGNEKLFF. For the CDR3, the DNA is TGCGCCAGCAGCTTGTTTGCAGGGGGCGAGGGTAATGAAAAACTGTTTTTT.

V and J are TRBV10-3 and TRBJ2-1, with TRBD1 identical over 11 bases. The CDR3 extends over 14 amino acids. The V segment lost 0 bases and the J segment 12 bases; nucleotides outside the gene matches: 4. Germline assignment: CDR1 ENHRY and CDR2 SYGVKD. The CDR3 DNA reads TGTGCCATCAGTGAGTCGATTGGGACAGGGGGGCAGTTCTTC. Translated, it gives CAISESIGTGGQFF.

This clone was counted only a few times. CDR3 nucleotide sequence: TGTGCCAGCAGCACGGACAGGGAAGGTGCCTACGAGCAGTACTTC. It translates to CASSTDREGAYEQYF. The chain has TRBV13 and TRBJ2-7, with 8 bases that match TRBD1. The trim removed 5 bases at V and 2 bases at J, leaving 8 bases unmatched. The CDR3 contains 15 residues. Germline loops: CDR1 PRHDT, CDR2 FYEKMQ (reference sequence).

The chain carries TRBV5-1 and TRBJ2-1; TRBD2 matches 12 bases. Germline V gene lookup returns CDR1 SGHRS and CDR2 YFSETQ. There are 15 residues in the CDR3. V was clipped by 0 bases and J by 8 bases; unmatched bases: 3. The CDR3 DNA follows: TGCGCCAGCAGCTTGGGACTAGCGGGAGTGTATGAGCAGTTCTTC. Protein sequence: CASSLGLAGVYEQFF.

The V and J genes are TRBV30 and TRBJ1-5; the D is unclear. The V and J ends lost 4 bases and 0 bases respectively, with 16 bases between them. Germline V gene lookup returns CDR1 GTSNPN and CDR2 SVGIG (reference sequence). This CDR3 contains 16 residues. CDR3 DNA sequence: TGTGCCTGGAAGAAAGGGCGCGGGGATAGCAATCAGCCCCAGCATTTT. Translated: CAWKKGRGDSNQPQHF.

The rearrangement links TRBV28 to TRBJ1-2; D not resolved. V lost 5 bases, J lost 6 bases, and 16 bases lay in between. The germline V gene has CDR1 MDHEN and CDR2 SYDVKM. The CDR3 has 14 residues. The CDR3 loop reads CASSPPGRTDGYTF. In DNA form, the CDR3 reads TGTGCCAGCAGTCCCCCGGGGAGGACGGATGGCTACACCTTC.

The chain joins TRBV19 to TRBJ1-2, with D perhaps matching TRBD1 (5 bases). The CDR3 runs to 14 residues. Germline V gene lookup returns CDR1 LNHDA and CDR2 SQIVND (reference sequence). Between the trimmed V and J ends, which lost 6 bases and 4 bases, there was a span of 15 bases. As DNA, the CDR3 is TGTGCCAGTAGCACCCTAGGGGATTTCTATGGCTACACCTTC. Protein: CASSTLGDFYGYTF. Filled out from reference TRBV19 and TRBJ1-2, the complete variable domain reads DGGITQSPKYLFRKEGQNVTLSCEQNLNHDAMYWYRQDPGQGLRLIYYSQIVNDFQKGDIAEGYSVSREKKESFPLTVTSAQKNPTAFYLCASSTLGDFYGYTFGSGTRLTVV.

This rearrangement joins TRBV5-1 to TRBJ2-1, with D unresolved. This CDR3 contains 13 residues. The V gene's germline CDR1 is SGHRS and CDR2 YFSETQ. With 0 bases removed from V and 4 bases from J, the gap between germline ends came to 5 bases. Written as DNA, the CDR3 is TGCGCCAGCAGCTTGGATCAGTACAATGAGCAGTTCTTC. Protein: CASSLDQYNEQFF. The full variable domain, rest sourced from reference TRBV5-1 and TRBJ2-1, is KAGVTQTPRYLIKTRGQQVTLSCSPISGHRSVSWYQQTPGQGLQFLFEYFSETQRNKGNFPGRFSGRQFSNSRSEMNVSTLELGDSALYLCASSLDQYNEQFFGPGTRLTVL.

CDR3 sequence: CASSESRTAGNTIYF. CDR3 nucleotide sequence: TGTGCCAGCAGTGAAAGTCGGACAGCCGGAAACACCATATATTTT. The chain carries TRBV6-1 and TRBJ1-3; possible D gene TRBD1, 6 bases. Trimming removed 2 bases at V and 4 bases at J, with 12 bases between. This CDR3 has 15 residues. The V gene's germline CDR1 is MNHNS and CDR2 SASEGT.

V usage is TRBV2 and J usage is TRBJ1-1; possibly TRBD1 for D (6 bases). The CDR3 covers 13 residues. Germline V gene lookup returns CDR1 SNHLY and CDR2 FYNNEI. Trimming shortened V by 6 bases and J by 1 base, and 9 bases separated the two germline ends. CDR3 bases: TGTGCCAGCAGACGGGACACGAACACTGAAGCTTTCTTT. Translated: CASRRDTNTEAFF.

The chain uses TRBV28 and TRBJ2-2; 9 bases are a match to TRBD1. After removal of 7 bases from V and 5 bases from J, the junction contained 11 bases not matched to a gene. CDR1 and CDR2 from the germline V gene are MDHEN and SYDVKM. The CDR3 spans 16 residues. The CDR3 coding sequence is TGTGCCAGCATTTTTTACAGGACAGGGGTAACCGGGGAGCTGTTTTTT. It yields the protein CASIFYRTGVTGELFF.

V gene TRBV19 combines with J gene TRBJ2-7, with 8 nucleotides matching TRBD2. Germline loops: CDR1 LNHDA, CDR2 SQIVND (reference sequence). Trimming at V came to 7 bases and at J to 3 bases, leaving 8 bases not matched to a gene. The CDR3 covers 14 residues. The CDR3 DNA reads TGTGCCAGTACTTCTAGCGGGCCAAGCTACGAGCAGTACTTC. Its protein product is CASTSSGPSYEQYF.

This chain's CDR3 is CASSMGLAGGTQYF. The CDR3 DNA sequence: TGTGCCAGTAGTATGGGACTAGCGGGAGGTACGCAGTATTTT. The gene calls are TRBV19 and TRBJ2-3, with TRBD2 identical over 15 bases. The CDR3 is made up of 14 amino acids. The junction had 0 bases not matched to a gene; V was cut back by 3 bases and J by 8 bases. Germline V gene data show CDR1 as LNHDA and CDR2 as SQIVND (reference sequence). Variable domain in full (rest from reference TRBV19 and TRBJ2-3): DGGITQSPKYLFRKEGQNVTLSCEQNLNHDAMYWYRQDPGQGLRLIYYSQIVNDFQKGDIAEGYSVSREKKESFPLTVTSAQKNPTAFYLCASSMGLAGGTQYFGPGTRLTVL.

The genes are TRBV5-5 and TRBJ1-2, with 8 bases fitting TRBD1. Germline trimming cut 6 bases from V and 6 bases from J; bases unmatched to any gene: 10. CDR1 and CDR2 from the germline V gene are SGHKS and YYEKEE (reference sequence). There are 14 residues in the CDR3. This CDR3 reads CASILGQGWHGYTF. CDR3 in DNA: TGTGCCAGCATCCTCGGACAGGGCTGGCATGGCTACACCTTC. The variable domain in full, completed from reference TRBV5-5 and TRBJ1-2, reads DAGVTQSPTHLIKTRGQQVTLRCSPISGHKSVSWYQQVLGQGPQFIFQYYEKEERGRGNFPDRFSARQFPNYSSELNVNALLLGDSALYLCASILGQGWHGYTFGSGTRLTVV.

The chain recombines TRBV12-3 or TRBV12-4 with TRBJ2-7, with 7 bases lining up with TRBD1. The CDR3 totals 13 residues. J was trimmed by 3 bases and V by 4 bases; bases with no gene match: 3. Written as DNA, the CDR3 is TGTGCCAGCAGTTGGGACAGACGCTACGAGCAGTACTTC. Translating it yields CASSWDRRYEQYF.

This rearrangement joins TRBV6-2 or TRBV6-3 to TRBJ1-1; tentative D call: TRBD1 (5 bases). With 2 bases removed from V and 1 base from J, the gap between germline ends came to 14 bases. This CDR3 contains 16 residues. Germline V gene data show CDR1 as MNHEY and CDR2 as SVGEGT. The DNA for the CDR3 is TGTGCCAGCAGTTACCCGTCAGGGATGGAGAACACTGAAGCTTTCTTT. Translating it yields CASSYPSGMENTEAFF.

The chain joins TRBV5-8 to TRBJ2-7; 7 bases line up with TRBD2. Germline lookup yields CDR1 SGHTS and CDR2 YDEGEE. CDR3 size: 15 residues. The junction had 6 bases not matched to a gene; V was cut back by 3 bases and J by 0 bases. This CDR3 is CASSSRLASSYEQYF. The CDR3 nucleotides read TGTGCCAGCAGCTCCCGACTAGCTTCCTCCTACGAGCAGTACTTC. The variable domain in full, with the rest retrieved from reference TRBV5-8 and TRBJ2-7, is EAGVTQSPTHLIKTRGQQATLRCSPISGHTSVYWYQQALGLGLQFLLWYDEGEERNRGNFPPRFSGRQFPNYSSELNVNALELEDSALYLCASSSRLASSYEQYFGPGTRLTVT.

V is TRBV9 and J is TRBJ2-7, with D possibly TRBD1 on 5 matching bases. Trimming cost V 0 bases and J 6 bases, with 7 bases left between them. Germline-derived CDR1 and CDR2 are SGDLS and YYNGEE. This CDR3 is 12 amino acids long. The DNA for the CDR3 is TGTGCCAGCAGCGTAGAAACAGGCGAGCAGTACTTC. Protein sequence: CASSVETGEQYF.

The chain has TRBV5-4 and TRBJ1-2; D is perhaps TRBD1 (5 bases). Trimming removed 4 bases at V and 14 bases at J, with 24 bases between. Germline V gene sequence: CDR1 SGHNT, CDR2 YYREEE (reference sequence). The CDR3 contains 14 residues. For the CDR3, the DNA is TGTGCCAGCAGCGGGTGGGGCACCGGGTTGGGAGGGACCTTC. This sequence encodes CASSGWGTGLGGTF.

This clone was picked up a small number of times. This chain uses TRBV19 with TRBJ1-6; 11 positions agree with TRBD1. V was pared by 6 bases and J by 7 bases, with 2 bases of the junction left unmatched. Germline V gives CDR1 LNHDA, CDR2 SQIVND (reference sequence). The CDR3 has 14 amino acids. The CDR3 DNA is TGTGCCAGTAGATGGACAGGGGGCAATTCACCCCTCCACTTT. It is translated as CASRWTGGNSPLHF.

The chain links TRBV27 to TRBJ1-1, with D perhaps matching TRBD1 (5 bases). The CDR3 contains 18 residues. Deletions cut 6 bases from V and 0 bases from J, with 23 bases between. CDR1 MNHEY and CDR2 SMNVEV come from the germline V gene (reference sequence). DNA of the CDR3: TGTGCCAGCAGGCCAGACCCAGGGACTCTAATCATGAACACTGAAGCTTTCTTT. It is translated as CASRPDPGTLIMNTEAFF.